Below are 5 T cell receptor beta chains sequenced from a single sample in a study of memory CD4+ T cells and cytomegalovirus serostatus. Single viable CD3+CD4+CD8-CD45RO+ cells were sorted as the memory CD4+ T cells. Assay: immunoSEQ multiplex PCR; the TCRdb copy retains only in-frame clones and omits some. The sample yields 61,000 or so clones, roughly 75% seen once. The sequenced material came from memory CD4+ T cells from blood. These receptor sequences come from an adult in good health and CMV-seronegative. Some clones in this sample may be carry-over from other donors' samples.

The chain joins TRBV9 to TRBJ2-6; no firm D call. V lost 1 base and J 0 bases, leaving 5 bases between the germline ends. This CDR3 region has 15 residues. Germline lookup yields CDR1 SGDLS and CDR2 YYNGEE. The CDR3 sequence is CASSVMSSGANVLTF. Here the CDR3 DNA reads TGTGCCAGCAGCGTAATGAGCTCTGGGGCCAACGTCCTGACTTTC.

V and J are TRBV7-2 and TRBJ1-5, with 8 bases that match TRBD1. The CDR3 totals 15 residues. Trimming cost V 2 bases and J 6 bases; bases outside gene matches: 6. Germline assignment: CDR1 SGHTA and CDR2 FQGNSA. Here the CDR3 reads CASSLNGQGFQPQHF. DNA for the CDR3: TGTGCCAGCAGCTTAAACGGACAGGGCTTTCAGCCCCAGCATTTT.

This chain links TRBV2 with TRBJ2-7, with unresolved D. CDR1 is SNHLY and CDR2 is FYNNEI in the germline V gene. This CDR3 has 12 amino acids. The V end was cut by 4 bases, the J end by 4 bases, with 8 bases between. CDR3 protein: CASSGGFYEQYF. The CDR3, as DNA: TGTGCCAGCAGTGGGGGTTTTTACGAGCAGTACTTC. Filled out from reference TRBV2 and TRBJ2-7, the complete variable domain reads EPEVTQTPSHQVTQMGQEVILRCVPISNHLYFYWYRQILGQKVEFLVSFYNNEISEKSEIFDDQFSVERPDGSNFTLKIRSTKLEDSAMYFCASSGGFYEQYFGPGTRLTVT.

This clone came up a few times. The genes are TRBV15 and TRBJ2-4; TRBD1 matches at 10 bases. V gave up 3 bases and J gave up 0 bases; unmatched junction bases: 8. This CDR3 comprises 18 residues. Germline values: CDR1 LNHNV, CDR2 YYDKDF (reference sequence). CDR3 protein: CATSRRGTGDLAKNIQYF. The CDR3, as DNA: TGTGCCACCAGCAGGAGGGGGACAGGGGATCTAGCCAAAAACATTCAGTACTTC.

The count of this clone is one. This chain links TRBV7-9 with TRBJ2-5, with D hard to call. Germline V lookup: CDR1 SEHNR, CDR2 FQNEAQ (reference sequence). The germline V and J ends were trimmed by 5 bases and 2 bases, with 15 bases remaining between them. The CDR3 totals 15 residues. The CDR3, as DNA: TGTGCCAGCAGCCCCTCGCGTGTCGGGCAAGAGACCCAGTACTTC. Protein sequence: CASSPSRVGQETQYF. Full variable domain (rest looked up from reference TRBV7-9 and TRBJ2-5): DTGVSQNPRHKITKRGQNVTFRCDPISEHNRLYWYRQTLGQGPEFLTYFQNEAQLEKSRLLSDRFSAERPKGSFSTLEIQRTEQGDSAMYLCASSPSRVGQETQYFGPGTRLLVL.